The source of this TCR beta chain is a study of Ad26.COV2.S vaccination and SARS-CoV-2 variants. Only in-frame clones appear in the TCRdb table, and some are missing; sequencing was by immunoSEQ multiplex PCR. The table lists around 250,000 clones, around nine tenths of them singletons. Treatment given: roughly 20 received Ad26.COV2.S at low or high dose, single or two shots; 5 received placebo; per-sample allocation not given. Samples were taken on day 63 after the first vaccine or placebo injection. Per the germline V gene, CDR1 is SGHVS and CDR2 is FQNEAQ. V lost 2 bases, J lost 6 bases, and 19 bases lay in between. The CDR3 has 17 residues.

The chain joins TRBV7-8 to TRBJ2-2; a possible D gene is TRBD2 (6 bases). The source material was peripheral blood, sampled in a trial of Ad26.COV2.S vaccine versus placebo. The clonotype comes from a person between 18 and 65 years old who received the Ad26.COV2.S COVID-19 vaccine or a placebo. This CDR3 is CASSLYPREAFAGELFF. The CDR3 DNA reads as TGTGCCAGCAGCTTATATCCGAGGGAGGCCTTCGCCGGGGAGCTGTTTTTT.